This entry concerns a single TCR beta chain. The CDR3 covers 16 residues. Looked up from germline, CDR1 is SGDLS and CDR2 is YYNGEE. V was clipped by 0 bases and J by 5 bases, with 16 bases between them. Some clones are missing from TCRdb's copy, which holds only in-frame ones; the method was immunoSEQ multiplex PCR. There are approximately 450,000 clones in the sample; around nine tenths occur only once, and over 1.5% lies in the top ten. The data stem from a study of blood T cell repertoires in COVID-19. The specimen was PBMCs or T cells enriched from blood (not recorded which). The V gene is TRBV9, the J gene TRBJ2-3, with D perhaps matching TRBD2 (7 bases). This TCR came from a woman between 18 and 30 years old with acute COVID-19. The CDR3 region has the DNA TGTGCCAGCAGCGTAGTCGTCGGGGGGCGTGGAGATACGCAGTATTTT. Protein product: CASSVVVGGRGDTQYF.